This TCR beta chain is from a study of cytomegalovirus exposure and HLA in healthy donors. The CDR3 spans 15 residues. V was clipped by 2 bases and J by 6 bases; unmatched bases: 8. Germline CDR1 reads SEHNR; CDR2 reads FQNEAQ (reference sequence). A word on this clone: The antigen is not known.

Primers included in the PCR were 60 Vbeta and 13 Jbeta primers. The assay was immunoSEQ multiplex PCR, and TCRdb's table has in-frame clones only and misses some. The sample shows some 120,000 clones, 65% to 80% of them seen only once. The study, taken as a whole, reports: Several of the most significant clusters appeared linked to common viral pathogens, based on a later analysis.

This sequence was found in a human donor in good health. Input material: PBMCs. J is TRBJ2-7 and V is TRBV7-9; TRBD2 matches at 9 bases. The CDR3 DNA follows: TGTGCCAGCAGCTTAAGTAGCGGGAGTTCGGGCGAGCAGTACTTC. It codes for CASSLSSGSSGEQYF.